One and the same sample provided the 3 T cell receptor beta chains below, sequenced in a study of T cells after yellow fever vaccination. TCRdb itself ran the 5' RACE reads through MiXCR, one entry per CDR3 protein. The data contain 300,000 to 400,000 distinct CDR3 sequences, around 3.9% of them singletons. The starting material was PBMCs, obtained 5 days after the yellow fever booster vaccination. These receptors all stem from a man aged 18-30 years who received the YFV17D yellow fever vaccine.

This clonotype showed up just a few times. The chain combines TRBV5-1 with TRBJ2-3; a possible D gene is TRBD1 (6 bases). The CDR3 is 15 residues long. The V end was cut by 4 bases, the J end by 4 bases, with 16 bases between. Per the germline V gene, CDR1 is SGHRS and CDR2 is YFSETQ. This CDR3 reads CASSDLQGSADTQYF. DNA for the CDR3: TGCGCCAGCAGCGACCTACAGGGCTCCGCAGATACGCAGTATTTT. Full variable domain (missing parts from reference TRBV5-1 and TRBJ2-3): KAGVTQTPRYLIKTRGQQVTLSCSPISGHRSVSWYQQTPGQGLQFLFEYFSETQRNKGNFPGRFSGRQFSNSRSEMNVSTLELGDSALYLCASSDLQGSADTQYFGPGTRLTVL.

The rearrangement joins TRBV4-3 to TRBJ1-2; no firm D call. Germline CDR1 is LGHNA and CDR2 is YSLEER. The CDR3 spans 16 residues. Trimming pared 0 bases from V and 1 base from J, leaving 12 bases between. CDR3 sequence reads: CASSQDSQNFNYGYTF. The CDR3, as DNA: TGCGCCAGCAGCCAAGATTCGCAGAATTTTAACTATGGCTACACCTTC.

This clonotype was counted ten times or more. The chain uses TRBV7-2 and TRBJ2-1, with 7 nucleotides matching TRBD1. Trimming at V came to 2 bases and at J to 14 bases, leaving 3 bases not matched to a gene. The CDR3 spans 11 residues. Germline assignment: CDR1 SGHTA and CDR2 FQGNSA. The chain's CDR3 is CASSLSGGKFF. CDR3 sequence (DNA): TGTGCCAGCAGCTTATCAGGGGGAAAGTTCTTC.